The rows below give T cell receptor beta chains drawn from one sample of a study of CD8+CD57+ T cells in acquired aplastic anemia. TCRdb used MiXCR to reprocess the reads, holding one entry per CDR3 protein. The data hold about 420,000 distinct CDR3 sequences, with approximately 70% observed a single time. The sample comprised sorted CD4+, CD8+, or CD8+CD57+ T cells (not recorded which) from PBMCs. The receptors here all came from a human donor in good health, serving as a control. CDR3s include the opening cysteine and the closing phenylalanine or tryptophan. A D gene is named only where the DNA matches it firmly. Size tells how often a clone was seen (once, few, many) or the class of an expanded clone, and some rows leave it out.

J: TRBJ1-1
V: TRBV7-3
size: -
D: -
CDR3: CASSFPPFTNTEAFF
DNA: TGTGCCAGCAGCTTCCCCCCATTTACGAACACTGAAGCTTTCTTT

J: TRBJ1-1
V: TRBV2
size: once
D: TRBD1
CDR3: CASSRDRASVTEAFF
DNA: TGTGCCAGCAGTCGAGACAGGGCGAGTGTGACTGAAGCTTTCTTT

J: TRBJ2-7
V: TRBV7-2
size: -
D: TRBD2
CDR3: CASTLGGFNEKLYF
DNA: TGTGCCAGCACCCTGGGAGGGTTTAACGAAAAACTGTACTTC

J: TRBJ1-4
V: TRBV7-2
size: -
D: -
CDR3: CASSLGGADGNVFF
DNA: TGCGCCAGCAGCCTAGGGGGGGCGGACGGAAACGTGTTTTTT

J: TRBJ2-1
V: TRBV9
size: -
D: TRBD2
CDR3: CASSGGAGEKFF
DNA: TGTGCCAGTAGCGGGGGGGCGGGTGAGAAGTTCTTC

J: TRBJ2-3
V: TRBV7-7
size: -
D: -
CDR3: CASSPGDVGGDTQYF
DNA: TGTGCTAGCAGCCCAGGGGACGTTGGGGGGGATACGCAGTATTTT

J: TRBJ2-7
V: TRBV7-2
size: -
D: -
CDR3: CASIGEGGPYEEYF
DNA: TGTGCCAGCATCGGGGAGGGGGGTCCCTACGAGGAGTACTTC

J: TRBJ1-5
V: TRBV7-9
size: once
D: -
CDR3: CASSPAGAGQPQHF
DNA: TGTGCCAGCAGCCCTGCCGGGGCAGGTCAGCCCCAGCATTTT

J: TRBJ2-5
V: TRBV19
size: -
D: TRBD2
CDR3: CASSMGGLAETQYF
DNA: TGTGCCAGTAGTATGGGCGGACTAGCAGAGACCCAGTACTTC

J: TRBJ2-7
V: TRBV3-2
size: many
D: -
CDR3: CASSKRDSNSYEQYF
DNA: TGTGCCAGCAGCAAACGGGACAGTAACTCCTACGAGCAGTACTTC

J: TRBJ1-2
V: TRBV6-1
size: many
D: TRBD1
CDR3: CASSVTGAGYGYTF
DNA: TGTGCCAGCAGTGTCACAGGGGCAGGGTATGGCTACACCTTC

J: TRBJ2-1
V: TRBV5-5
size: many
D: TRBD1
CDR3: CASSGQGTYNEQFF
DNA: TGTGCCAGCAGCGGACAGGGAACCTACAATGAGCAGTTCTTC

J: TRBJ1-1
V: TRBV7-8
size: many
D: TRBD1
CDR3: CASSLEPGQGGTEAFF
DNA: TGTGCCAGCAGCTTAGAACCGGGACAGGGAGGTACTGAAGCTTTCTTT

J: TRBJ2-1
V: TRBV20-1
size: -
D: TRBD2
CDR3: CSARDPSSGEYNEQFF
DNA: TGCAGTGCTAGAGATCCTTCTAGCGGGGAATACAATGAGCAGTTCTTC

J: TRBJ2-7
V: TRBV7-2
size: few
D: TRBD1
CDR3: CASSSGQGPLEQYF
DNA: TGTGCCAGCAGCTCGGGACAGGGACCCCTCGAGCAGTACTTC

J: TRBJ1-1
V: TRBV2
size: few
D: -
CDR3: CASSEGAGFDHAFF
DNA: TGTGCCAGCAGTGAAGGGGCAGGCTTCGACCACGCTTTCTTT

J: TRBJ2-1
V: TRBV20-1
size: many
D: TRBD1
CDR3: CSPRRDRGYNEQFF
DNA: TGCAGTCCGAGAAGGGACAGGGGATACAATGAGCAGTTCTTC

J: TRBJ2-7
V: TRBV25-1
size: -
D: -
CDR3: CASRNSSYEQYF
DNA: TGTGCCAGCAGGAATTCATCCTACGAGCAGTACTTC

J: TRBJ1-4
V: TRBV7-8
size: many
D: -
CDR3: CASSFFATNEKLFF
DNA: TGTGCCAGCAGCTTTTTTGCAACTAATGAAAAACTGTTTTTT

J: TRBJ2-5
V: TRBV20-1
size: few
D: TRBD1
CDR3: CSAMVDRASSETQYF
DNA: TGCAGTGCTATGGTGGACAGGGCGAGTTCGGAGACCCAGTACTTC

J: TRBJ1-1
V: TRBV29-1
size: many
D: TRBD1
CDR3: CSGETGGGNTEAFF
DNA: TGCAGCGGGGAAACAGGGGGGGGGAACACTGAAGCTTTCTTT

J: TRBJ2-7
V: TRBV7-2
size: -
D: -
CDR3: CASSSDSGQRYGYYF
DNA: TGTGCCAGCAGCTCCGACTCAGGACAGCGGTATGGCTACTACTTC

J: TRBJ1-2
V: TRBV20-1
size: -
D: -
CDR3: CSASHENNSHTF
DNA: TGCAGTGCTAGCCACGAGAACAATTCACACACCTTC

J: TRBJ2-7
V: TRBV13
size: -
D: -
CDR3: CASSRALVPGTYEQYF
DNA: TGTGCCAGCAGCAGAGCGCTGGTTCCAGGGACCTACGAGCAGTACTTC

J: TRBJ1-6
V: TRBV7-9
size: -
D: TRBD1
CDR3: CASSLATGVSPPLF
DNA: TGTGCCAGCAGCTTAGCGACAGGGGTGTCTCCACCCCTCTTT

J: TRBJ2-1
V: TRBV11-2
size: -
D: -
CDR3: CASSLDINSYNEQFF
DNA: TGTGCCAGCAGCTTAGACATAAACTCCTACAATGAGCAGTTCTTC

J: TRBJ1-5
V: TRBV12-3/TRBV12-4
size: -
D: -
CDR3: CASTVGTQPQHF
DNA: TGTGCCAGCACCGTAGGGACGCAGCCCCAGCATTTT

J: TRBJ2-7
V: TRBV19
size: -
D: -
CDR3: CASSVLARGYGEQYF
DNA: TGTGCCAGCAGTGTTTTGGCCAGGGGCTACGGCGAGCAGTACTTC